These 13 T cell receptor beta chains were all obtained from the same sample, sequenced in a study of shared clonotypes between healthy human individuals. Cells designated naive CD8 were CD45RO-negative and were positively selected for CCR7, with terminally differentiated effector memory CD45RA+ cells excluded. Clones were read by immunoSEQ multiplex PCR, and TCRdb kept only the in-frame ones, dropping some. The sample holds around 2,000,000 clones, less than 95% seen once. Sequencing was done on a sample of naive CD8+ T cells sorted from blood. Receptors were obtained from a man younger than 35 in good health.

V and J are TRBV27 and TRBJ2-2; maybe TRBD2 (6 bases). The CDR3 is 17 amino acids. V was trimmed by 6 bases and J by 3 bases, leaving 20 bases between them. Germline CDR1 is MNHEY and CDR2 is SMNVEV (reference sequence). DNA for the CDR3: TGTGCCAGCAGCCACTCAAGCCTCCTAGCGTACACCGGGGAGCTGTTTTTT. Its translation is CASSHSSLLAYTGELFF.

This chain joins TRBV6-1 and TRBJ1-6, with D unclear. Germline V gene data show CDR1 as MNHNS and CDR2 as SASEGT. Deletions cut 1 base from V and 10 bases from J, with 11 bases between. The CDR3 runs to 14 residues. The CDR3 coding sequence is TGTGCCAGCAGTGAAGTTGGTCAGTTCTCACCCCTCCACTTT. Its translation is CASSEVGQFSPLHF.

The J gene is TRBJ1-5, the V gene TRBV19, with TRBD1 matching 8 bases. With V trimmed by 7 bases and J by 2 bases, 7 bases remained unmatched. Per the germline V gene, CDR1 is LNHDA and CDR2 is SQIVND (reference sequence). The CDR3 has 15 residues. The DNA for the CDR3 is TGTGCCAGTATCGCCGGACAGGGTGGCAATCAGCCCCAGCATTTT. Protein: CASIAGQGGNQPQHF.

This clone was found once. V usage is TRBV27 and J usage is TRBJ1-1; tentatively, D is TRBD1 (5 bases). CDR1 MNHEY and CDR2 SMNVEV come from the germline V gene (reference sequence). The ends were cut back, 3 bases at V and 1 base at J, with 15 bases in the middle. CDR3 size: 16 residues. The CDR3 sequence is CASSFALQGGNTEAFF. The CDR3, as DNA: TGTGCCAGCAGTTTCGCCCTTCAGGGAGGGAACACTGAAGCTTTCTTT.

On this clone: Within the sample, other DNA sequences also encode this same CDR3. J is TRBJ2-7 and V is TRBV13, with D perhaps TRBD1 (6 bases). V was pared by 3 bases and J by 4 bases, with 10 bases between. The CDR3 sequence is 13 residues long. CDR1 is PRHDT, CDR2 FYEKMQ, per germline (reference sequence). Here the CDR3 DNA reads TGTGCCAGCAGCTTGGGACAACTGTACGAGCAGTACTTC. Translation: CASSLGQLYEQYF.

V gene TRBV13 combines with J gene TRBJ2-1, with D tentatively TRBD2 (6 bases). Deletions cut 5 bases from V and 0 bases from J, with 14 bases between. The CDR3 sequence is 16 residues long. The germline V gene encodes CDR1 PRHDT and CDR2 FYEKMQ (reference sequence). CDR3 residues: CASSGRGGSSYNEQFF. The CDR3 DNA sequence: TGTGCCAGCAGCGGGCGGGGCGGTAGCTCCTACAATGAGCAGTTCTTC.

Comments on this clone: The identical CDR3 is also encoded by other nucleotide sequences in the sample. J is TRBJ2-1 and V is TRBV30; TRBD2 is a possible D gene (6 bases). The ends were cut back, 2 bases at V and 8 bases at J, with 10 bases in the middle. The CDR3 totals 12 residues. Germline-derived CDR1 and CDR2 are GTSNPN and SVGIG (reference sequence). This chain's CDR3 is CAWSLGGDEQFF. The CDR3 region has the DNA TGTGCCTGGAGTCTTGGAGGGGATGAGCAGTTCTTC.

CDR3 bases: TGTGCCAGCAGCTTAGATGTTCTTCCAGGAAGATCTGGCTACACCTTC. Translated: CASSLDVLPGRSGYTF. J is TRBJ1-2 and V is TRBV7-8; D ambiguous. V lost 1 base, J lost 7 bases, and 19 bases lay in between. The germline CDR1 and CDR2 sequences are SGHVS and FQNEAQ. This CDR3 is built from 16 residues. Variable domain in full (rest from reference TRBV7-8 and TRBJ1-2): GAGVSQSPRYKVAKRGQDVALRCDPISGHVSLFWYQQALGQGPEFLTYFQNEAQLDKSGLPSDRFFAERPEGSVSTLKIQRTQQEDSAVYLCASSLDVLPGRSGYTFGSGTRLTVV.

The V call is TRBV4-3, the J call TRBJ2-7; weak D call: TRBD2 (6 bases). CDR1 and CDR2 (germline): LGHNA, YSLEER. Trimming cost V 2 bases and J 5 bases, with 16 bases left between them. CDR3 size: 15 residues. CDR3 protein: CASSQTDGSPNEQYF. CDR3 DNA sequence: TGCGCCAGCAGCCAAACCGACGGGAGCCCTAACGAGCAGTACTTC.

Regarding this clone: Relative to the germline gene, one junction end is altered; a read error may explain this. The chain uses TRBV19 and TRBJ2-3; D unclear. CDR3 length equals 12 residues. Germline lookup yields CDR1 LNHDA and CDR2 SQIVND (reference sequence). The CDR3 coding sequence is TGTGCCAGTCACGACACCACATATACGCAGTATTTT. Translated: CASHDTTYTQYF. The variable domain in full, with the rest retrieved from reference TRBV19 and TRBJ2-3, is DGGITQSPKYLFRKEGQNVTLSCEQNLNHDAMYWYRQDPGQGLRLIYYSQIVNDFQKGDIAEGYSVSREKKESFPLTVTSAQKNPTAFYLCASHDTTYTQYFGPGTRLTVL.

The chain carries TRBV21-1 and TRBJ1-4; TRBD1 is taken as the D call from the table, unchecked against the DNA. TRBV21-1 is an annotated pseudogene. CDR3 length: 15 residues. The CDR3 bases are TGTGCCAGCAACCCGGACAGGGGAATTGATGAAAAACTGTTTTTT. It translates to CASNPDRGIDEKLFF.

The chain uses TRBV4-1 and TRBJ2-1, with 9 positions matching TRBD1. Germline assignment: CDR1 MGHRA and CDR2 YSYEKL. Trimming took 2 bases from V and 8 from J; bases not matched to a gene: 10. The CDR3 length is 16 residues. The CDR3 DNA is TGCGCCAGCAGCCAACATCTTTGGGACAGGGACTATGAGCAGTTCTTC. Its protein is CASSQHLWDRDYEQFF.

The genes are TRBV14 and TRBJ2-7; D unresolved. Germline assignment: CDR1 SGHDN and CDR2 FVKESK. CDR3 size: 12 residues. V shed 5 bases and J shed 0 bases, with 5 bases lying between them. In nucleotides, the CDR3 is TGTGCCAGCAGCGCGAGCTCCTACGAGCAGTACTTC. It yields the protein CASSASSYEQYF.